This T cell receptor (beta chain) was retrieved from a study of T cell responses to AZD1222 COVID-19 vaccine. Background on the study: Doses given second, at about 4 or about 12 weeks, were pooled. Study-wide results and limits: Just a handful of AZD1222 recipients were seropositive at baseline.

Only in-frame clones appear in the TCRdb table, and some are missing; sequencing was by immunoSEQ multiplex PCR. Counted here are 120,000 to 150,000 clones, about 91% occurring once; the ten biggest clones make up about 15%. Points on this clone: Antigen: not known.

Germline CDR1 is KGHSH and CDR2 is LQKENI. This CDR3 contains 13 residues. V shed 3 bases, J shed 6 bases, and the junction held 2 bases outside the gene matches. The material was peripheral blood, obtained on day 0 of AZD1222 vaccination. This receptor was identified in an adult in good health. The chain uses TRBV18 and TRBJ2-1; TRBD1 matches 7 bases. For the CDR3, the DNA is TGTGCCAGCTCACCGGGACAGATCAATGAGCAGTTCTTC. As protein: CASSPGQINEQFF.